This TCR beta chain was sequenced in a study of T cells in Graves' hyperthyroidism and ophthalmopathy. Amplified regions were TCR beta CDR3 sequences from RNA transcripts. An initial round of RT-PCR targeting the TCR CDR3 relied on the HTBI primer set. TCRdb re-derived calls from the multiplex PCR reads in MiXCR, one entry per CDR3 protein. Here the sample spans about 580,000 distinct CDR3 sequences, around 13% being singletons. As concerns this clonotype: The antigen is not known.

General study points: Most expanded thyroid clonotypes above 0.001 also appeared in blood.

Per the germline V gene, CDR1 is SGDLS and CDR2 is YYNGEE. V lost 3 bases and J lost 5, with 8 bases in between. The CDR3 sequence is 13 residues long. The rearrangement links TRBV9 to TRBJ2-2; D not resolved. The sequence came from a woman aged 25 to 39 with Graves' hyperthyroidism that later progressed to Graves' ophthalmopathy. The sample taken for sequencing was blood. CDR3 nucleotide sequence: TGTGCCAGCAGCGAGAAAGGGACCGGGGAGCTGTTTTTT. This sequence encodes CASSEKGTGELFF. Variable domain in full (rest from reference TRBV9 and TRBJ2-2): DSGVTQTPKHLITATGQRVTLRCSPRSGDLSVYWYQQSLDQGLQFLIQYYNGEERAKGNILERFSAQQFPDLHSELNLSSLELGDSALYFCASSEKGTGELFFGEGSRLTVL.